This T cell receptor beta chain was recorded in a study of blood T cell repertoires in COVID-19. Study at large: Researchers got acute and convalescent COVID-19 samples from the United States, Italy and Spain. T cells, B-cell-depleted T cells, or PBMCs provided the cDNA or gDNA that served as material.

Germline CDR1 SGHNT, CDR2 YENEEA. Trimming took 3 bases from V and 7 from J; bases not matched to a gene: 13. The length of the CDR3 is 16 residues. Here immunoSEQ multiplex PCR was the method, and the copy in TCRdb shows in-frame clones only, minus some. The repertoire consists of a few hundred thousand clones, with about nine tenths occurring once and the leading ten covering 0.9% to 1%. Sequencing was performed on peripheral blood. The V gene is TRBV11-3, the J gene TRBJ2-7, with 9 nucleotides matching TRBD2. The receptor's source is a woman in her forties who had recovered from COVID-19. CDR3 nucleotides: TGTGCCAGCAGCTTGTCGAATAGCGGGAGATCGAAAGAGCAGTACTTC. It is translated as CASSLSNSGRSKEQYF.